These 2 T cell receptor beta chains originate from one sample sequenced in a study of blood T cell repertoires in COVID-19. Sequencing was performed with immunoSEQ multiplex PCR; in TCRdb, only in-frame clones are kept and a portion is missing. The sample lists around 250,000 clones; 85% to 90% were seen once. Sequenced input: PBMCs or T cells enriched from blood (not recorded which). The receptor source for this set is a man younger than 30 who had recovered from COVID-19.

This sequence joins TRBV19 and TRBJ2-4; 7 bases are shared with TRBD1. CDR3 length: 17 residues. From germline, CDR1 is LNHDA and CDR2 SQIVND (reference sequence). Germline trimming cut 4 bases from V and 6 bases from J; bases unmatched to any gene: 15. Here the CDR3 reads CASSTAEGQARGNIQYF. The CDR3 DNA follows: TGTGCCAGTAGTACCGCAGAAGGACAGGCCAGGGGAAACATTCAGTACTTC.

CDR3: CASRKQGSGNQPQHF. CDR3 bases: TGTGCCAGCAGGAAACAGGGGAGTGGCAATCAGCCCCAGCATTTT. The chain is built from TRBV2 and TRBJ1-5, with 7 bases matching TRBD1. Trimming removed 6 bases from V and 2 bases from J; junction bases left unmatched: 7. The CDR3 sequence is 15 residues long. Germline assignment: CDR1 SNHLY and CDR2 FYNNEI. Based on the CDR3 plus reference TRBV2 and TRBJ1-5, the full variable domain is EPEVTQTPSHQVTQMGQEVILRCVPISNHLYFYWYRQILGQKVEFLVSFYNNEISEKSEIFDDQFSVERPDGSNFTLKIRSTKLEDSAMYFCASRKQGSGNQPQHFGDGTRLSIL.